These T cell receptor beta chains were read from a single sample in a study of beta chain features in type 1 diabetes. Only in-frame clones appear in the TCRdb table, and some are missing; sequencing was by immunoSEQ multiplex PCR. This table has hundreds of thousands of clones, over 9.5% appearing once. The sequenced sample consisted of naive CD4+ T cells from blood. Receptors were obtained from a man aged 18-30 years in good health. The CDR3 runs from the conserved cysteine through the conserved F or W. The D gene is left open where the match is weak. Clone size is given for some rows only: seen once, a few or many times, or a class if the clone is expanded.

CDR3 DNA: TGTGCCAGCAGCCGCTGGACAGGGGAGAACACTGAAGCTTTCTTT
CDR3 protein: CASSRWTGENTEAFF
D gene: TRBD1
V gene: TRBV7-2
J gene: TRBJ1-1
clone size: few

CDR3 DNA: TGTGCCAGCAGCCCGAGGACAGGGGCAACCACAGATACGCAGTATTTT
CDR3 protein: CASSPRTGATTDTQYF
D gene: TRBD1
V gene: TRBV9
J gene: TRBJ2-3
clone size: few

CDR3 DNA: TGCAGCGTACAACAGGGGGCTAGCGGCTACACCTTC
CDR3 protein: CSVQQGASGYTF
D gene: TRBD1
V gene: TRBV29-1
J gene: TRBJ1-2
clone size: -

CDR3 DNA: TGTGCCAGCAGCTTACACGCGGGAGGGCCCTACGAGCAGTACTTC
CDR3 protein: CASSLHAGGPYEQYF
D gene: TRBD2
V gene: TRBV7-2
J gene: TRBJ2-7
clone size: -

CDR3 DNA: TGTGCCAGCAGTCCTGCTAGAGATACGCAGTATTTT
CDR3 protein: CASSPARDTQYF
D gene: -
V gene: TRBV5-5
J gene: TRBJ2-3
clone size: few

CDR3 DNA: TGTGCCAGCAGTTTGTTCCGGGAGACCCAGTACTTC
CDR3 protein: CASSLFRETQYF
D gene: -
V gene: TRBV28
J gene: TRBJ2-5
clone size: -

CDR3 DNA: TGTGCCAGCAGATCCGAGGAGACCCAGTACTTC
CDR3 protein: CASRSEETQYF
D gene: -
V gene: TRBV5-6
J gene: TRBJ2-5
clone size: few

CDR3 DNA: TGTGCCAGTAGGACACGACAGGGGGGGAGCAATGAGCAGTTCTTC
CDR3 protein: CASRTRQGGSNEQFF
D gene: TRBD1
V gene: TRBV19
J gene: TRBJ2-1
clone size: few

CDR3 DNA: TGTGCCAGCAGCCCTAGGACTAGCCAGGCAGATACGCAGTATTTT
CDR3 protein: CASSPRTSQADTQYF
D gene: TRBD2
V gene: TRBV7-2
J gene: TRBJ2-3
clone size: -

CDR3 DNA: TGTGCCAGTAGTAGCCGGAGCTATGGCTACACCTTC
CDR3 protein: CASSSRSYGYTF
D gene: -
V gene: TRBV19
J gene: TRBJ1-2
clone size: -

CDR3 DNA: TGTGCCAGCAGTGCGGGACACAGCAATCAGCCCCAGCATTTT
CDR3 protein: CASSAGHSNQPQHF
D gene: -
V gene: TRBV6-1
J gene: TRBJ1-5
clone size: few

CDR3 DNA: TGTGCCAGCGTCCGGGACAGTAATAGCAATCAGCCCCAGCATTTT
CDR3 protein: CASVRDSNSNQPQHF
D gene: TRBD1
V gene: TRBV4-2
J gene: TRBJ1-5
clone size: -

CDR3 DNA: TGTGCCAGCTCACTTCGAGAAACCACAGATACGCAGTATTTT
CDR3 protein: CASSLRETTDTQYF
D gene: -
V gene: TRBV18
J gene: TRBJ2-3
clone size: few

CDR3 DNA: TGTGCCAGCAGTCCGGTGGACAGGGAGGACGGGGAGCTGTTTTTT
CDR3 protein: CASSPVDREDGELFF
D gene: TRBD1
V gene: TRBV28
J gene: TRBJ2-2
clone size: few

CDR3 DNA: TGTGCCATCAGTGGGACAGTAAATTCACCCCTCCACTTT
CDR3 protein: CAISGTVNSPLHF
D gene: -
V gene: TRBV10-3
J gene: TRBJ1-6
clone size: few

CDR3 DNA: TGTGCCAGCAGCAGTAGACAGGGAGCCTACGAGCAGTACTTC
CDR3 protein: CASSSRQGAYEQYF
D gene: TRBD1
V gene: TRBV7-2
J gene: TRBJ2-7
clone size: few

CDR3 DNA: TGTGCCAGCAGTTTCGGAGTCACCTATGAAGCTTTCTTT
CDR3 protein: CASSFGVTYEAFF
D gene: -
V gene: TRBV28
J gene: TRBJ1-1
clone size: -

CDR3 DNA: TGTGCCAGCAGCTTAGTGCCTATCTACGAGCAGTACTTC
CDR3 protein: CASSLVPIYEQYF
D gene: -
V gene: TRBV7-9
J gene: TRBJ2-7
clone size: many

CDR3 DNA: TGTGCCAGCAGCCAAGGGACAGTGGGCGAGCAGTACTTC
CDR3 protein: CASSQGTVGEQYF
D gene: TRBD1
V gene: TRBV27
J gene: TRBJ2-7
clone size: few

CDR3 DNA: TGCGCCAGCAGCCAAGATCATGATCTATTCCGCTACACCTTC
CDR3 protein: CASSQDHDLFRYTF
D gene: -
V gene: TRBV4-3
J gene: TRBJ1-2
clone size: few

CDR3 DNA: TGTGCCAGTTTGGCCCGGGACAGGGTGCACCTGACTTTC
CDR3 protein: CASLARDRVHLTF
D gene: TRBD1
V gene: TRBV19
J gene: TRBJ2-6
clone size: -

CDR3 DNA: TGTGCCAGCAGCGACTACAGGGTTTCCAATGAGCAGTTCTTC
CDR3 protein: CASSDYRVSNEQFF
D gene: -
V gene: TRBV9
J gene: TRBJ2-1
clone size: few

CDR3 DNA: TGTGCCAGCAGCTTCTGGGACAGGGGCACCTACGAGCAGTACTTC
CDR3 protein: CASSFWDRGTYEQYF
D gene: TRBD1
V gene: TRBV7-8
J gene: TRBJ2-7
clone size: few

CDR3 DNA: TGTGCCAGCAGTTTGCAAGGGGGCAGGGATACGCAGTATTTT
CDR3 protein: CASSLQGGRDTQYF
D gene: TRBD1
V gene: TRBV6-5
J gene: TRBJ2-3
clone size: -

CDR3 DNA: TGTGCCAGCAGTTTCACCAACAGGGCCGGTTACACCTTC
CDR3 protein: CASSFTNRAGYTF
D gene: -
V gene: TRBV28
J gene: TRBJ1-2
clone size: -

CDR3 DNA: TGTGCCAGCAGCTTCGCCCCGGCCTCAGGCACTGAAGCTTTCTTT
CDR3 protein: CASSFAPASGTEAFF
D gene: -
V gene: TRBV11-1
J gene: TRBJ1-1
clone size: -

CDR3 DNA: TGCAGCGTGGACAGGGGGAGCTATGGCTACACCTTC
CDR3 protein: CSVDRGSYGYTF
D gene: TRBD1
V gene: TRBV29-1
J gene: TRBJ1-2
clone size: -

CDR3 DNA: TGTGCCAGCAGCTTAGGGCACAAAGAGACCCAGTACTTC
CDR3 protein: CASSLGHKETQYF
D gene: -
V gene: TRBV7-2
J gene: TRBJ2-5
clone size: few

CDR3 DNA: TGTGCCAGCAGTTACTATTTGGGGCCGAATTACGAGCAGTACTTC
CDR3 protein: CASSYYLGPNYEQYF
D gene: -
V gene: TRBV6-5
J gene: TRBJ2-7
clone size: few

CDR3 DNA: TGTGCCAGCAGCTTAAGGCTAGCGGGGGGGCCATCAGATACGCAGTATTTT
CDR3 protein: CASSLRLAGGPSDTQYF
D gene: TRBD2
V gene: TRBV7-2
J gene: TRBJ2-3
clone size: -

CDR3 DNA: TGTGCCAGCTCACCAAACCGCGGCCTAGCGGACCAAGAGACCCAGTACTTC
CDR3 protein: CASSPNRGLADQETQYF
D gene: TRBD2
V gene: TRBV18
J gene: TRBJ2-5
clone size: few

CDR3 DNA: TGCAGCGTTGAAGTGGGACTCGCCTACGAGCAGTACTTC
CDR3 protein: CSVEVGLAYEQYF
D gene: -
V gene: TRBV29-1
J gene: TRBJ2-7
clone size: few

CDR3 DNA: TGCGCCAGCAGCCTGGCGGTGACAGCTAACACCGGGGAGCTGTTTTTT
CDR3 protein: CASSLAVTANTGELFF
D gene: -
V gene: TRBV5-1
J gene: TRBJ2-2
clone size: few

CDR3 DNA: TGTGCCAGCAGCAACAGGTTAACCCCCTCCTATAATTCACCCCTCCACTTT
CDR3 protein: CASSNRLTPSYNSPLHF
D gene: -
V gene: TRBV9
J gene: TRBJ1-6
clone size: -

CDR3 DNA: TGTGCCAGCAGTTTATCGTCGGCCTACGAGCAGTACTTC
CDR3 protein: CASSLSSAYEQYF
D gene: -
V gene: TRBV27
J gene: TRBJ2-7
clone size: -

CDR3 DNA: TGTGCCTGGACGGAGGGACTAGCGGGAAAGGATACGCAGTATTTT
CDR3 protein: CAWTEGLAGKDTQYF
D gene: TRBD2
V gene: TRBV30
J gene: TRBJ2-3
clone size: -

CDR3 DNA: TGTGCCAGCAGCTTAGCGGCCACAGGGGGCGGTGAGACCCAGTACTTC
CDR3 protein: CASSLAATGGGETQYF
D gene: TRBD1
V gene: TRBV7-6
J gene: TRBJ2-5
clone size: -

CDR3 DNA: TGTGCCAGCACCTATACAGGGTCGAACACCGGGGAGCTGTTTTTT
CDR3 protein: CASTYTGSNTGELFF
D gene: -
V gene: TRBV6-6
J gene: TRBJ2-2
clone size: -

CDR3 DNA: TGCGCCAGCAGCCCCCGGGGAGCGGGAGTTACGGGGAATGAGCAGTTCTTC
CDR3 protein: CASSPRGAGVTGNEQFF
D gene: TRBD2
V gene: TRBV5-1
J gene: TRBJ2-1
clone size: few

CDR3 DNA: TGTGCCAGCAGCCTTCCAGGGTCCCCACTGGATCAGCCCCAGCATTTT
CDR3 protein: CASSLPGSPLDQPQHF
D gene: -
V gene: TRBV7-3
J gene: TRBJ1-5
clone size: once

CDR3 DNA: TGCAGCGTACAAAGGGGGCAGACCTGGGAGCAGTACTTC
CDR3 protein: CSVQRGQTWEQYF
D gene: TRBD1
V gene: TRBV29-1
J gene: TRBJ2-7
clone size: -

CDR3 DNA: TGTGCCAGCAGCTTAAGGGCAGGCGGGCTATACGAGCAGTACTTC
CDR3 protein: CASSLRAGGLYEQYF
D gene: -
V gene: TRBV7-3
J gene: TRBJ2-7
clone size: few

CDR3 DNA: TGTGCCACCAGCTTGGGACAGGGGCGATACGAGCAGTACTTC
CDR3 protein: CATSLGQGRYEQYF
D gene: TRBD1
V gene: TRBV15
J gene: TRBJ2-7
clone size: few

CDR3 DNA: TGTGCCTGGAGTCTTTTGGGGCAGGCGAACACTGAAGCTTTCTTT
CDR3 protein: CAWSLLGQANTEAFF
D gene: -
V gene: TRBV30
J gene: TRBJ1-1
clone size: few

CDR3 DNA: TGTGCCAGCACCCCCGGTTCCAACACTGAAGCTTTCTTT
CDR3 protein: CASTPGSNTEAFF
D gene: -
V gene: TRBV28
J gene: TRBJ1-1
clone size: few

CDR3 DNA: TGCGCCAGCAGCCCGTTAGGAGCACAAGAGACCCAGTACTTC
CDR3 protein: CASSPLGAQETQYF
D gene: -
V gene: TRBV5-1
J gene: TRBJ2-5
clone size: -

CDR3 DNA: TGCGCCAGCAGCCATGGTCAGGGTTCCGCGGAGACCCAGTACTTC
CDR3 protein: CASSHGQGSAETQYF
D gene: -
V gene: TRBV5-1
J gene: TRBJ2-5
clone size: -

CDR3 DNA: TGTGCCAGCAGCTTAACAGGCGGGAGGGTGGATGAGCAGTTCTTC
CDR3 protein: CASSLTGGRVDEQFF
D gene: TRBD2
V gene: TRBV7-3
J gene: TRBJ2-1
clone size: -

CDR3 DNA: TGCAGCGTACGGGACAGGGGATGGAACTATGGCTACACCTTC
CDR3 protein: CSVRDRGWNYGYTF
D gene: TRBD1
V gene: TRBV29-1
J gene: TRBJ1-2
clone size: -

CDR3 DNA: TGTGCCAGCAGTCGACAGGAGTCATCTGGAAACACCATATATTTT
CDR3 protein: CASSRQESSGNTIYF
D gene: -
V gene: TRBV6-5
J gene: TRBJ1-3
clone size: -

CDR3 DNA: TGTGCCAGCGGTTCTTTGGGGGGTGAGCAGTTCTTC
CDR3 protein: CASGSLGGEQFF
D gene: -
V gene: TRBV7-9
J gene: TRBJ2-1
clone size: -

CDR3 DNA: TGCGCCAGCAGCTCTTTATCCGGGACAAGTACCGGGGAGCTGTTTTTT
CDR3 protein: CASSSLSGTSTGELFF
D gene: -
V gene: TRBV5-1
J gene: TRBJ2-2
clone size: -

CDR3 DNA: TGCAGCGTTCTGATGTTGGGCAGCTCTACTGAAGCTTTCTTT
CDR3 protein: CSVLMLGSSTEAFF
D gene: -
V gene: TRBV29-1
J gene: TRBJ1-1
clone size: -

CDR3 DNA: TGTGCCAGCAGCCCCGACCCCGGGGCTGAAGCTTTCTTT
CDR3 protein: CASSPDPGAEAFF
D gene: -
V gene: TRBV11-1
J gene: TRBJ1-1
clone size: -

CDR3 DNA: TGCGCCAGCAGCCAAGACCCATTGTCCGGCTATGGCTACACCTTC
CDR3 protein: CASSQDPLSGYGYTF
D gene: -
V gene: TRBV4-3
J gene: TRBJ1-2
clone size: -

CDR3 DNA: TGTGCCATCAGCGATACTAGCGGGACCTACGAGCAGTACTTC
CDR3 protein: CAISDTSGTYEQYF
D gene: TRBD2
V gene: TRBV10-3
J gene: TRBJ2-7
clone size: few

CDR3 DNA: TGTGCCTGGGGACAGGACTATGGCTACACCTTC
CDR3 protein: CAWGQDYGYTF
D gene: TRBD1
V gene: TRBV30
J gene: TRBJ1-2
clone size: once

CDR3 DNA: TGTGCCTCCCTAGGGGGGGCCGACCGGCAGCCCCAGCATTTT
CDR3 protein: CASLGGADRQPQHF
D gene: -
V gene: TRBV6-6
J gene: TRBJ1-5
clone size: few